Listed here are 15 T cell receptor beta chains from one sample, sequenced in a study of shared clonotypes between healthy human individuals (dated by TCRdb to between 2020 and 2021). The method behind the library was the immunoSEQ multiplex PCR assay. TCRdb holds this immuneACCESS table with in-frame rearrangements only. Some clones are missing; in checked studies, unresolved V genes explain under half, and the rest has no known cause. The sample profile shows around 1.5 million clones; 95% to 99% of them were found once. Approximately 0.44% of the sample is held by the ten biggest clonotypes. Sequencing was done on a sample of naive CD4+ T cells sorted from blood. The sample's cell subset or site label, decoded: CD45RA+ positively selected. The receptors derive from a man in his thirties or forties in good health.

The chain carries TRBV25-1 and TRBJ2-5; D may be TRBD1 (6 bases). Between the trimmed V and J ends, which lost 5 bases and 7 bases, there was a span of 14 bases. The CDR3 loop spans 13 amino acids. Germline loops: CDR1 MGHDK, CDR2 SYGVNS. This CDR3 is CASSLGALGTQYF. Written as DNA, the CDR3 is TGTGCCAGCAGTTTGGGGGCGCTCGGGACCCAGTACTTC.

Comment on this clone: In the same sample, other DNA sequences code for this CDR3. The genes are TRBV9 and TRBJ2-3; possible D gene TRBD2, 6 bases. V shed 0 bases and J shed 0 bases, with 11 bases lying between them. Germline-derived CDR1 and CDR2 are SGDLS and YYNGEE. The CDR3 sequence is 16 residues long. CDR3: CASSVAGGTSTDTQYF. CDR3 sequence (DNA): TGTGCCAGCAGCGTAGCCGGAGGGACTAGCACAGATACGCAGTATTTT.

The chain couples TRBV28 to TRBJ2-1; TRBD1 matches at 12 bases. V trimming: 2 bases; J trimming: 9 bases; junction bases outside the gene matches: 5. Germline V gene data show CDR1 as MDHEN and CDR2 as SYDVKM. The length of the CDR3 is 15 residues. CDR3 in amino acids: CASSLGGTGGGEQFF. In nucleotides, the CDR3 is TGTGCCAGCAGTTTAGGGGGGACAGGGGGCGGTGAGCAGTTCTTC.

Remarks on this clone: The sample holds other DNA sequences that translate to the same CDR3. The rearrangement links TRBV19 to TRBJ1-5; 8 bases are shared with TRBD1. The CDR3 loop spans 16 amino acids. The V and J ends lost 2 bases and 7 bases, in that order; junction bases with no gene match: 10. Looked up from germline, CDR1 is LNHDA and CDR2 is SQIVND (reference sequence). DNA for the CDR3: TGTGCCAGTAGTATACTTCAGGGGGCGCGCGGCCAGCCCCAGCATTTT. Its translation is CASSILQGARGQPQHF.

The chain employs TRBV6-5 and TRBJ2-3, with a tentative D call TRBD1 (5 bases). The CDR3 extends over 13 amino acids. Germline V gene lookup returns CDR1 MNHEY and CDR2 SVGAGI. V was shortened by 2 bases and J by 4 bases, with 7 bases between the two germline ends. For the CDR3, the DNA is TGTGCCAGCAGTTACAGGGGTCCAGATACGCAGTATTTT. Amino acids: CASSYRGPDTQYF.

CDR3 sequence: CASSYLTLGTGYTF. CDR3 DNA: TGTGCCAGCAGTTATCTCACCTTGGGAACTGGCTACACCTTC. This chain joins TRBV6-6 and TRBJ1-2; D call uncertain. The V gene lost 3 bases and the J gene lost 7 bases, with 15 bases spanning the gap. The V gene's germline CDR1 is MNHNY and CDR2 SVGAGI (reference sequence). CDR3 length: 14 amino acids.

V and J are TRBV10-3 and TRBJ2-5, with 7 bases aligning to TRBD2. Germline assignment: CDR1 ENHRY and CDR2 SYGVKD. V shed 4 bases and J 5 bases; nucleotides not matched to a gene: 4. The CDR3 totals 13 residues. This CDR3 is CAISGGGRETQYF. The CDR3 DNA sequence: TGTGCCATCAGTGGGGGGGGTCGGGAGACCCAGTACTTC.

The genes are TRBV6-5 and TRBJ2-5, with D possibly TRBD1 on 5 matching bases. From germline, CDR1 is MNHEY and CDR2 SVGAGI. The CDR3 is 13 amino acids. Between the trimmed V and J ends, which lost 5 bases and 1 base, there was a span of 8 bases. The CDR3 spells CASSRTLQETQYF. The CDR3 nucleotides read TGTGCCAGCAGTAGGACACTCCAAGAGACCCAGTACTTC.

The chain is built from TRBV14 and TRBJ2-1; D remains unclear. The CDR3 sequence is 13 residues long. Trimming removed 2 bases from V and 6 bases from J, with 8 bases in between. Germline V gene sequence: CDR1 SGHDN, CDR2 FVKESK. The CDR3 region has the DNA TGTGCCAGCAGCCAAAATCCTTCCAATGAGCAGTTCTTC. Translation gives CASSQNPSNEQFF.

This chain joins TRBV25-1 and TRBJ1-5; 10 bases align to TRBD1. Trimming removed 2 bases from V and 4 bases from J; junction bases left unmatched: 2. This CDR3 is built from 15 residues. Germline V gives CDR1 MGHDK, CDR2 SYGVNS. CDR3 nucleotides: TGTGCCAGCAGTGAAATGGGACAGGGGAATCAGCCCCAGCATTTT. Its translation: CASSEMGQGNQPQHF.

The chain employs TRBV30 and TRBJ2-3; possibly TRBD2 for D (5 bases). V was cut by 2 bases and J by 1 base, with 25 bases left in between. This CDR3 comprises 19 residues. Germline V gene lookup returns CDR1 GTSNPN and CDR2 SVGIG (reference sequence). CDR3 DNA sequence: TGTGCCTGGAGTAAGCGGCGATCTTTATCCCCGAGGGGCACAGATACGCAGTATTTT. Translation: CAWSKRRSLSPRGTDTQYF.

As concerns this clone: This same CDR3 is encoded by further DNA sequences in the sample. V and J are TRBV19 and TRBJ2-7, with 7 bases aligning to TRBD1. CDR1 is LNHDA, CDR2 SQIVND, per germline (reference sequence). V dropped 5 bases and J dropped 2; count of bases not matched to a gene: 0. This CDR3 has 12 residues. The CDR3 region is CASSQGAYEQYF. The CDR3 DNA reads TGTGCCAGTAGTCAGGGGGCCTACGAGCAGTACTTC.

This chain uses TRBV18 with TRBJ2-7, with D perhaps given as TRBD1 or TRBD2 (6 bases each). The CDR3 consists of 16 residues. The germline CDR1 and CDR2 sequences are KGHSH and LQKENI. The germline V and J ends were trimmed by 3 bases and 0 bases, with 15 bases remaining between them. CDR3 in DNA: TGTGCCAGCTCACCGATCGGGGGCGGAAGCTCCTACGAGCAGTACTTC. This gives the protein CASSPIGGGSSYEQYF.

The J gene is TRBJ2-7, the V gene TRBV2; no clear D gene. In germline, CDR1 is SNHLY, CDR2 FYNNEI. Between the trimmed V and J ends, which lost 4 bases and 4 bases, there was a span of 11 bases. The length of the CDR3 is 13 residues. The CDR3 loop reads CASSAPFGYEQYF. The CDR3 nucleotides read TGTGCCAGCAGTGCCCCCTTCGGATACGAGCAGTACTTC.

This clone was counted once. The chain carries TRBV18 and TRBJ2-7; tentatively, D is TRBD2 (7 bases). Trimming pared 6 bases from V and 0 bases from J, leaving 18 bases between. Germline assignment: CDR1 KGHSH and CDR2 LQKENI. CDR3 length: 16 residues. Written as DNA, the CDR3 is TGTGCCAGCTCCTCCAGGGCGGGGGCCGCCTCCTACGAGCAGTACTTC. This translates into CASSSRAGAASYEQYF. Drawing the rest from reference TRBV18 and TRBJ2-7, the complete variable domain is NAGVMQNPRHLVRRRGQEARLRCSPMKGHSHVYWYRQLPEEGLKFMVYLQKENIIDESGMPKERFSAEFPKEGPSILRIQQVVRGDSAAYFCASSSRAGAASYEQYFGPGTRLTVT.